The clone carrying this T cell receptor (beta chain) appeared a few times. Trimming removed 2 bases at V and 7 bases at J, with 14 bases between. CDR3 length: 14 residues. Per the germline V gene, CDR1 is KGHSH and CDR2 is LQKENI. The data were obtained in a study of cytotoxic CD8 clonotypes in ibrutinib-treated CLL. Study-level information: For this cohort, patients were about a dozen relapsed/refractory and about 14 treatment-naive, while some 17 were IGHV unmutated. After median around 68 months, approximately 14 stayed in remission, about twelve progressed; responses around 25 partial, 2 complete. Sequenced samples delivered averages of 255,043 productive templates and some 93,000 productive rearrangements.

Cryopreserved PBMCs were the source of about 2.2 micrograms of genomic DNA, which went to TCR beta libraries. The method was immunoSEQ multiplex PCR; TCRdb's version includes in-frame clones alone and lacks a portion of them. The table records about 310,000 clones, 80% of them present only once. This chain connects TRBV18 to TRBJ1-2, with D possibly being TRBD1 (5 bases). Source: PBMCs, taken before ibrutinib treatment. This TCR came from a human donor with chronic lymphocytic leukemia. The CDR3 DNA reads TGTGCCAGCTCACCAGAGTCTCAGGGAAGTGGCTACACCTTC. It codes for CASSPESQGSGYTF. The variable domain in full, with the rest retrieved from reference TRBV18 and TRBJ1-2, is NAGVMQNPRHLVRRRGQEARLRCSPMKGHSHVYWYRQLPEEGLKFMVYLQKENIIDESGMPKERFSAEFPKEGPSILRIQQVVRGDSAAYFCASSPESQGSGYTFGSGTRLTVV.